Shown below are 3 T cell receptor beta chains from a single sample sequenced in a study of vaccination effects on CD4 cells after COVID-19. No antigen has been assigned to these receptors. Using immunoSEQ multiplex PCR, the repertoire was profiled, and TCRdb retains in-frame clones only, with some absent. The table records fewer than 90,000 clones, under 85% of them present only once. Ahead of sequencing, the ViraFEST assay grew antigen-specific CD4+ T cells using viral peptide pools. Following culture for approximately 11 days, CD4+ T cells were isolated. BNT162b2 vaccine or mRNA-1273 vaccine was given to participants in two doses. Sample: CD4+ T cells from PBMCs cultured with HCoV-OC43 spike peptides, taken after COVID-19 vaccination. Subset in this sample: HCoV-OC43 spike overlapping peptide pool stimulation. These TCRs come from a human donor who received a COVID-19 vaccine.

This chain joins TRBV12-3 or TRBV12-4 and TRBJ1-1, with no clear D. The CDR3 is 12 residues long. V lost 7 bases and J lost 11, with 17 bases in between. The DNA for the CDR3 is TGTGCCAGCACCCTTTGGGGATTCTGGGCTTTCTTT. It is translated as CASTLWGFWAFF.

This clone was counted only a few times. The rearrangement uses TRBV7-2 and TRBJ2-1, with D perhaps TRBD1 or TRBD2 (5 bases each). The CDR3 spans 14 residues. The V gene's germline CDR1 is SGHTA and CDR2 FQGNSA. Trimming removed 3 bases from V and 7 bases from J, with 13 bases in between. The CDR3 here is CASSFGTARNEQFF. CDR3 bases: TGTGCCAGCAGCTTCGGGACCGCTAGGAATGAGCAGTTCTTC. Together with reference TRBV7-2 and TRBJ2-1, the CDR3 gives the full variable domain: GAGVSQSPSNKVTEKGKDVELRCDPISGHTALYWYRQSLGQGLEFLIYFQGNSAPDKSGLPSDRFSAERTGGSVSTLTIQRTQQEDSAVYLCASSFGTARNEQFFGPGTRLTVL.

The chain combines TRBV5-4 with TRBJ2-3, with a possible D match to TRBD1 (6 bases). V was clipped by 4 bases and J by 0 bases, with 12 bases between them. The length of the CDR3 is 15 residues. CDR1 is SGHNT, CDR2 YYREEE, per germline (reference sequence). In DNA, the CDR3 is TGTGCCAGCAGCCCCAGACAGGAGAGCACAGATACGCAGTATTTT. It yields the protein CASSPRQESTDTQYF. Together with reference TRBV5-4 and TRBJ2-3, the CDR3 gives the full variable domain: ETGVTQSPTHLIKTRGQQVTLRCSSQSGHNTVSWYQQALGQGPQFIFQYYREEENGRGNFPPRFSGLQFPNYSSELNVNALELDDSALYLCASSPRQESTDTQYFGPGTRLTVL.